What follows are 17 T cell receptor beta chains derived from one specimen sequenced in a study of blood T cell repertoires in COVID-19. Assay: immunoSEQ multiplex PCR; the TCRdb copy retains only in-frame clones and omits some. The sample records some 100,000 clones, roughly 89% being singletons. Sequenced material: peripheral blood. All receptors derive from a man aged 70-80 years with acute or convalescent COVID-19.

The genes are TRBV19 and TRBJ2-2, with D possibly TRBD1 on 5 matching bases. Per germline, CDR1 LNHDA and CDR2 SQIVND (reference sequence). Trimming removed 4 bases at V and 2 bases at J, with 8 bases between. The CDR3 consists of 14 residues. CDR3 DNA sequence: TGTGCCAGTAGTAAGACAGTTAACACCGGGGAGCTGTTTTTT. Translated, it gives CASSKTVNTGELFF.

This chain joins TRBV19 and TRBJ1-5, with D possibly being TRBD1 (6 bases). The ends were cut back, 5 bases at V and 3 bases at J, with 14 bases in the middle. Germline V CDR1 and CDR2: LNHDA, SQIVND (reference sequence). The CDR3 contains 15 residues. CDR3 sequence reads: CASSLDSVNNQPQHF. CDR3 coding DNA: TGTGCCAGTAGTTTGGACAGCGTTAACAATCAGCCCCAGCATTTT.

This clone is a singleton in its sample. This chain links TRBV11-3 with TRBJ1-1; 9 bases align to TRBD1. The CDR3 is 15 residues long. After removal of 6 bases from V and 0 bases from J, the junction contained 5 bases not matched to a gene. Germline V CDR1 and CDR2: SGHNT, YENEEA. The CDR3 sequence: CASRDRTGVNTEAFF. DNA for the CDR3: TGTGCCAGCAGGGATCGGACAGGGGTGAACACTGAAGCTTTCTTT.

V usage is TRBV19 and J usage is TRBJ1-1, with D possibly being TRBD1 (5 bases). Germline V gene lookup returns CDR1 LNHDA and CDR2 SQIVND (reference sequence). The CDR3 covers 16 residues. Trimming cost V 1 base and J 1 base, with 13 bases left between them. The CDR3 DNA sequence: TGTGCCAGTAGTATAGGACAGACCCACTCGAACACTGAAGCTTTCTTT. Protein product: CASSIGQTHSNTEAFF.

The chain links TRBV5-8 to TRBJ2-2; 7 bases agree with TRBD2. This CDR3 spans 16 amino acids. With V trimmed by 0 bases and J by 1 base, 3 bases remained unmatched. Germline V lookup: CDR1 SGHTS, CDR2 YDEGEE. This chain's CDR3 is CASSLGERENTGELFF. CDR3 DNA: TGTGCCAGCAGCTTGGGTGAGCGGGAGAACACCGGGGAGCTGTTTTTT.

The gene calls are TRBV6-5 and TRBJ1-4; a weak D match, TRBD1 (5 bases). V dropped 7 bases and J dropped 3 bases, with 12 bases sitting between them. The germline CDR1 and CDR2 sequences are MNHEY and SVGAGI. This CDR3 has 14 amino acids. The CDR3 reads CASTGTTANEKLFF. The CDR3 DNA is TGTGCCAGCACCGGGACTACCGCTAATGAAAAACTGTTTTTT.

In this sample, this clone turned up once. The chain uses TRBV28 and TRBJ1-1; the D is unclear. V lost 7 bases, J lost 0 bases, and 18 bases lay in between. The CDR3 is 16 amino acids. The germline V gene has CDR1 MDHEN and CDR2 SYDVKM. Here the CDR3 DNA reads TGTGCCAGCACCGTGACCGGGCGGGGAATGAACACTGAAGCTTTCTTT. This gives the protein CASTVTGRGMNTEAFF.

The chain has TRBV7-2 and TRBJ1-1, with TRBD1 matching 8 bases. V shed 8 bases and J 1 base; nucleotides not matched to a gene: 9. CDR1 is SGHTA, CDR2 FQGNSA, per germline. The CDR3 is made up of 15 amino acids. The CDR3 sequence is CASRQQGVANTEAFF. CDR3 DNA: TGTGCCAGCCGCCAACAGGGGGTCGCGAACACTGAAGCTTTCTTT.

The chain employs TRBV4-3 and TRBJ2-7, with D maybe TRBD2 (6 bases). The V and J ends lost 0 bases and 8 bases respectively, with 17 bases between them. The CDR3 totals 15 residues. Germline loops: CDR1 LGHNA, CDR2 YSLEER. CDR3 residues: CASSQDRTGTVQQYF. DNA of the CDR3: TGCGCCAGCAGCCAAGATAGGACGGGGACTGTTCAGCAGTACTTC.

This rearrangement joins TRBV19 to TRBJ1-4, with 8 bases matching TRBD1. The germline gives CDR1 LNHDA, CDR2 SQIVND (reference sequence). V dropped 7 bases and J dropped 6; count of bases not matched to a gene: 13. The CDR3 length is 16 residues. CDR3 amino acids: CASTTRGNRGDEKLFF. CDR3 bases: TGTGCCAGTACCACCCGAGGGAACAGGGGGGATGAAAAACTGTTTTTT. The variable domain in full, with the rest retrieved from reference TRBV19 and TRBJ1-4, is DGGITQSPKYLFRKEGQNVTLSCEQNLNHDAMYWYRQDPGQGLRLIYYSQIVNDFQKGDIAEGYSVSREKKESFPLTVTSAQKNPTAFYLCASTTRGNRGDEKLFFGSGTQLSVL.

The V gene is TRBV3-1 (or the pseudogene TRBV3-2), the J gene TRBJ1-2; possible D gene TRBD1, 5 bases. Germline V lookup: CDR1 LGHDT, CDR2 YNNKEL (reference sequence). CDR3 size: 13 residues. Trimming took 4 bases from V and 6 from J, leaving 12 bases between them. The CDR3 here is CASSRWGSDGYTF. Here the CDR3 DNA reads TGTGCCAGCAGCCGATGGGGCTCGGATGGCTACACCTTC.

The rearrangement joins TRBV6-5 to TRBJ1-5; 12 bases align to TRBD1. The CDR3 is 13 residues long. The V gene end was trimmed by 9 bases and the J gene end by 7 bases; junction bases not matched to a gene: 4. Germline CDR1 MNHEY, CDR2 SVGAGI. Written as DNA, the CDR3 is TGTGCCAGGGGACAGGGGGCGAGGCAGCCCCAGCATTTT. It yields the protein CARGQGARQPQHF.

The count of this clone is one. Relative to the germline gene, one junction end is altered; a read error may explain this. V is TRBV15 and J is TRBJ2-1; 7 nucleotides align to TRBD2. In germline, CDR1 is LNHNV, CDR2 YYDKDF (reference sequence). This CDR3 contains 17 residues. CDR3 DNA sequence: TGTGCCACCAGCAGAGGGGGAGCGGGATACTCCGACAATGAGCAGTTCTTC. This encodes CATSRGGAGYSDNEQFF.

The chain uses TRBV28 and TRBJ1-3; TRBD1 agrees at 10 bases. The CDR3 is made up of 15 amino acids. The germline V gene has CDR1 MDHEN and CDR2 SYDVKM. The ends lost 4 bases at V and 6 bases at J; junction bases unmatched: 6. CDR3 DNA sequence: TGTGCCAGCAGTTCCCCCGGGACAGGGGTAAACACCATATATTTT. Its protein product is CASSSPGTGVNTIYF.

V gene TRBV5-6 combines with J gene TRBJ1-1; 8 bases are shared with TRBD1. Germline V gene sequence: CDR1 SGHDT, CDR2 YYEEEE. V was clipped by 0 bases and J by 3 bases; unmatched bases: 4. The CDR3 contains 15 residues. The CDR3 nucleotides are TGTGCCAGCAGCTTGGGGACAGGGCTTTACACTGAAGCTTTCTTT. Translating gives CASSLGTGLYTEAFF.

The rearrangement joins TRBV27 to TRBJ2-2; D might be TRBD1 (7 bases). The germline CDR1 and CDR2 sequences are MNHEY and SMNVEV (reference sequence). This CDR3 has 17 residues. V lost 2 bases to trimming and J lost 4 bases, with 17 bases between them. The CDR3 here is CASSLPYYRGGTGELFF. The CDR3 DNA follows: TGTGCCAGCAGTTTACCCTATTACAGGGGAGGCACCGGGGAGCTGTTTTTT.

This sequence joins TRBV10-1 and TRBJ1-4; 10 nucleotides align to TRBD1. Germline values: CDR1 WNHNN, CDR2 SYGVQD (reference sequence). This CDR3 spans 14 amino acids. Germline trimming cut 3 bases from V and 8 bases from J; bases unmatched to any gene: 3. CDR3 protein: CASSDGTGEEKLFF. The DNA of the CDR3 is TGCGCCAGCAGTGATGGGACAGGGGAAGAAAAACTGTTTTTT.